This T cell receptor beta chain was sequenced in a study of graft-versus-host responses after intestinal transplantation. Study-wide findings and caveats: The marrow of recipients harbored GvH clones, and ileum or blood showed some of them first. Elevated graft-versus-host to host-versus-graft clonal ratios in allografts were recorded for patients with graft-donor T cell macrochimerism.

TCRdb's copy holds only in-frame clones and misses some; the assay was immunoSEQ multiplex PCR. The sample lists tens of thousands of clones, around nine tenths occurring once. Germline V gene lookup returns CDR1 SGHDT and CDR2 YYEEEE. The CDR3 sequence is 16 residues long. V was pared by 0 bases and J by 4 bases, with 9 bases of the junction left unmatched. Remarks on this clone: Its antigen is still unknown.

This TCR was sampled from a human donor who received an intestinal transplant. This sequence joins TRBV5-6 and TRBJ2-5; 7 nucleotides align to TRBD2. The sample consisted of unstimulated CD8+ T cells sorted from spleen or lymph node cells, taken before intestinal transplant. The CDR3 sequence is CASSLALGGWGETQYF. The CDR3 DNA reads as TGTGCCAGCAGCTTGGCATTGGGGGGGTGGGGAGAGACCCAGTACTTC.